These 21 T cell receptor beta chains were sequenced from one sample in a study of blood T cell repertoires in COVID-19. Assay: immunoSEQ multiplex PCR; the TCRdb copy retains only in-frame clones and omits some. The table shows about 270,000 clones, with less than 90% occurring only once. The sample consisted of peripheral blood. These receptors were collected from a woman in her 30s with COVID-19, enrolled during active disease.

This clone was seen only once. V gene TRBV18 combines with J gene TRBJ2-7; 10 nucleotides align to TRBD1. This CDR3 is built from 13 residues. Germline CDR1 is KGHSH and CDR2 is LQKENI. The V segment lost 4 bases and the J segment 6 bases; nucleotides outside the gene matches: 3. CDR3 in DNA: TGTGCCAGCTCACAGGGACAGGGGTTCGAGCAGTACTTC. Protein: CASSQGQGFEQYF.

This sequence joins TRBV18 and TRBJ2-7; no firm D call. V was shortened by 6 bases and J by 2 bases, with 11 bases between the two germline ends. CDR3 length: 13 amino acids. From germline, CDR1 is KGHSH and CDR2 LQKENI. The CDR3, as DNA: TGTGCCAGCTCCCCGTCGTCAGCCTACGAGCAGTACTTC. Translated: CASSPSSAYEQYF.

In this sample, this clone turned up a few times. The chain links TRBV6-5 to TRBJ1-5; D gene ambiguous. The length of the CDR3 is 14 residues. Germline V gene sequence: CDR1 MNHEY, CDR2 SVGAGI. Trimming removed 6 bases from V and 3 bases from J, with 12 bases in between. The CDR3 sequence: CASSPPGINQPQHF. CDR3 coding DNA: TGTGCCAGCAGCCCACCCGGTATCAATCAGCCCCAGCATTTT.

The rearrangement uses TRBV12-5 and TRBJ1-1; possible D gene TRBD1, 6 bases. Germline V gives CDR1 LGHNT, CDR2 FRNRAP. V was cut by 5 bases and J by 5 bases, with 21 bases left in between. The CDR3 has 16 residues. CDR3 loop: CASGGGDLSGKTEAFF. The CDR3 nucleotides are TGTGCTAGTGGTGGGGGCGACCTCTCAGGGAAAACTGAAGCTTTCTTT.

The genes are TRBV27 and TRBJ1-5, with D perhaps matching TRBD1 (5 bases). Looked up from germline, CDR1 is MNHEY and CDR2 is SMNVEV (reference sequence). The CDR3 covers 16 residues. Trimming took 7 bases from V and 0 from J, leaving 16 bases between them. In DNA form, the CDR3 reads TGTGCCAGCAAGGAAAAGGGGAGGTATAGCAATCAGCCCCAGCATTTT. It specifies CASKEKGRYSNQPQHF.

CDR3 sequence reads: CASSVGRGRDEQYF. The CDR3 nucleotides read TGCGCCAGCAGCGTTGGAAGGGGAAGAGACGAGCAGTACTTC. The gene calls are TRBV5-1 and TRBJ2-7, with a weak D call TRBD1 (5 bases). The CDR3 sequence is 14 residues long. The germline V gene has CDR1 SGHRS and CDR2 YFSETQ. The germline V and J ends were trimmed by 4 bases and 5 bases, with 16 bases remaining between them.

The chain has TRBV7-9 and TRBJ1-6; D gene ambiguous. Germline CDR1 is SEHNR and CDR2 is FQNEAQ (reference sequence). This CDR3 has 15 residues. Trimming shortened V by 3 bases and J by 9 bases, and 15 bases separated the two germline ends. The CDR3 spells CASSFPGAGSSPLHF. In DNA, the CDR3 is TGTGCCAGCAGCTTTCCGGGAGCGGGGAGTTCACCCCTCCACTTT.

The CDR3 here is CASSTTKTGEETQYF. CDR3 nucleotide sequence: TGTGCCAGTAGTACAACCAAGACAGGGGAGGAGACCCAGTACTTC. This chain links TRBV19 with TRBJ2-5; 8 bases agree with TRBD1. J lost 5 bases, V lost 4 bases, and 9 bases had no gene match. The V gene's germline CDR1 is LNHDA and CDR2 SQIVND (reference sequence). The CDR3 spans 15 residues.

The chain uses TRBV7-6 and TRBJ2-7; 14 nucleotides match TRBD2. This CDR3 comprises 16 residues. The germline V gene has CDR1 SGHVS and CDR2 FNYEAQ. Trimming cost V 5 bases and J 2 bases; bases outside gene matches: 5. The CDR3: CASSPGLAGGPYEQYF. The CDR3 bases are TGTGCCAGCAGCCCAGGACTAGCGGGGGGCCCCTACGAGCAGTACTTC. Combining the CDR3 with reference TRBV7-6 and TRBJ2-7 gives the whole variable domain GAGVSQSPRYKVTKRGQDVALRCDPISGHVSLYWYRQALGQGPEFLTYFNYEAQQDKSGLPNDRFSAERPEGSISTLTIQRTEQRDSAMYRCASSPGLAGGPYEQYFGPGTRLTVT.

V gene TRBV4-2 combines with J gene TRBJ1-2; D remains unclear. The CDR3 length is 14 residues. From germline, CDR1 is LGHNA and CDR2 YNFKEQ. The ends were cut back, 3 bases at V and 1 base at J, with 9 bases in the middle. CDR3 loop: CASSHTEGNYGYTF. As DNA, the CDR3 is TGTGCCAGCAGCCATACGGAGGGTAACTATGGCTACACCTTC.

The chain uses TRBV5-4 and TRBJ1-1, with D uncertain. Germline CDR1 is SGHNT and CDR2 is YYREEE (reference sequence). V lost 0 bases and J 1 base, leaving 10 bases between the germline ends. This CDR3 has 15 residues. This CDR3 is CASSLAEHRNTEAFF. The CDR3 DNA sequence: TGTGCCAGCAGCTTGGCTGAACACCGGAACACTGAAGCTTTCTTT. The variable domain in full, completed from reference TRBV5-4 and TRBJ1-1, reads ETGVTQSPTHLIKTRGQQVTLRCSSQSGHNTVSWYQQALGQGPQFIFQYYREEENGRGNFPPRFSGLQFPNYSSELNVNALELDDSALYLCASSLAEHRNTEAFFGQGTRLTVV.

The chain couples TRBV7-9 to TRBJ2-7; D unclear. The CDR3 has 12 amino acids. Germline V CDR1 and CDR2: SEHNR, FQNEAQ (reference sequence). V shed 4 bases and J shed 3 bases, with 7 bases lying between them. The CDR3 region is CASSSRFYEQYF. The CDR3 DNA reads TGTGCCAGCAGCTCGCGGTTCTACGAGCAGTACTTC.

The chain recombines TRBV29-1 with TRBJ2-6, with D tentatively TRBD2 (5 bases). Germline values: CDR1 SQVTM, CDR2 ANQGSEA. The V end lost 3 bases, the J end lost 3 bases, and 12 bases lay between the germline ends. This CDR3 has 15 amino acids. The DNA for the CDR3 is TGCAGCGTTGATTTCGGACTGCATGGGGCCAACGTCCTGACTTTC. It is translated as CSVDFGLHGANVLTF.

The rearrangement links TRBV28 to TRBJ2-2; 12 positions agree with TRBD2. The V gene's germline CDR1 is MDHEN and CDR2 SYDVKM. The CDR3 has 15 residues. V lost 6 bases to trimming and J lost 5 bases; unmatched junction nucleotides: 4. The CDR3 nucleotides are TGTGCCAGCAGGGGAGGACTAGCGGGGACCGGGGAGCTGTTTTTT. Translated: CASRGGLAGTGELFF. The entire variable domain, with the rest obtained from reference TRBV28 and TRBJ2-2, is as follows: DVKVTQSSRYLVKRTGEKVFLECVQDMDHENMFWYRQDPGLGLRLIYFSYDVKMKEKGDIPEGYSVSREKKERFSLILESASTNQTSMYLCASRGGLAGTGELFFGEGSRLTVL.

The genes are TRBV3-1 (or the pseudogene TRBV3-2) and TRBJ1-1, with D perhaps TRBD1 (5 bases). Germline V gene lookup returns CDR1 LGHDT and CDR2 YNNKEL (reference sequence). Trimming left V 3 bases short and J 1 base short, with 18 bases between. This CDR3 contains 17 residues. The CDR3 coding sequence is TGTGCCAGCAGCCACCCCCTTATCCGGGGGGGGAACACTGAAGCTTTCTTT. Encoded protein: CASSHPLIRGGNTEAFF.

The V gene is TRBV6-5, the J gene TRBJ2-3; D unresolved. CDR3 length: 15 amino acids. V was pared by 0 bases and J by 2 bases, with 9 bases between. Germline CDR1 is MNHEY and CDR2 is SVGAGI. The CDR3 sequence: CASSYSQAYTDTQYF. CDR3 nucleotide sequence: TGTGCCAGCAGTTACTCGCAGGCCTACACAGATACGCAGTATTTT.

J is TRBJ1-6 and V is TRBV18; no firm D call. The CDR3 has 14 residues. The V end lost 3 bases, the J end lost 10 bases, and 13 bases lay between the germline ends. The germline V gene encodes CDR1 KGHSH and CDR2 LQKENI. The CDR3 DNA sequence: TGTGCCAGCTCACCCCGGAGCAATCCCTCACCCCTCCACTTT. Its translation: CASSPRSNPSPLHF.

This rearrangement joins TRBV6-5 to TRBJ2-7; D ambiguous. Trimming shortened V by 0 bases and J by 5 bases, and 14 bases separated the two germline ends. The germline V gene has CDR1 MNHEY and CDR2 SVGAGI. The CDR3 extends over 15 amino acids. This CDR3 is CASSYSYSAVDEQYF. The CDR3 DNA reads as TGTGCCAGCAGTTACTCATACAGTGCCGTAGACGAGCAGTACTTC.

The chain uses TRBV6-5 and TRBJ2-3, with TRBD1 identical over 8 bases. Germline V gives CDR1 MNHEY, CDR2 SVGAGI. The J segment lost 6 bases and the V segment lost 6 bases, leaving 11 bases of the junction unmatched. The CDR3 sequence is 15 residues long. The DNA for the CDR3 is TGTGCCAGCAGGAAACAGGGGGTAATGGGGGATACGCAGTATTTT. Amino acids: CASRKQGVMGDTQYF.

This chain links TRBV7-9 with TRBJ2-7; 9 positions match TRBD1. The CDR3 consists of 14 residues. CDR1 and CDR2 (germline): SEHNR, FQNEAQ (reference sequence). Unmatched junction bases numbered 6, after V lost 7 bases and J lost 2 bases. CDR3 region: CASTFGQGPYEQYF. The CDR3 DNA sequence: TGTGCCAGCACCTTCGGACAGGGGCCCTACGAGCAGTACTTC.

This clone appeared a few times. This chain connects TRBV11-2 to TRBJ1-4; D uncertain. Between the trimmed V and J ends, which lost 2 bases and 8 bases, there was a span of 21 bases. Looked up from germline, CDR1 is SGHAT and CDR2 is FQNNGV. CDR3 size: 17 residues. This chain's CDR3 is CASSLRGDRRLGEKLFF. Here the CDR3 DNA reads TGTGCCAGCAGCTTACGGGGAGACCGACGACTGGGGGAAAAACTGTTTTTT.